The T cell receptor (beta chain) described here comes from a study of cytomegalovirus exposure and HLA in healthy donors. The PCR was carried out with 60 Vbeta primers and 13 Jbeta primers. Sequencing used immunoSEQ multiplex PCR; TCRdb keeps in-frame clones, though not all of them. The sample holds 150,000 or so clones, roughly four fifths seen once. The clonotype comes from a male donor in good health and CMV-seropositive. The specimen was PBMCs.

CDR3 sequence: CASSSLDRTAFF. The CDR3 nucleotides read TGCGCCAGCAGCTCCCTGGACAGGACAGCTTTCTTT. The V call is TRBV5-1, the J call TRBJ1-1, with TRBD1 matching 7 bases. CDR1 SGHRS and CDR2 YFSETQ come from the germline V gene. The CDR3 extends over 12 amino acids. After removal of 3 bases from V and 10 bases from J, the junction contained 6 bases not matched to a gene.